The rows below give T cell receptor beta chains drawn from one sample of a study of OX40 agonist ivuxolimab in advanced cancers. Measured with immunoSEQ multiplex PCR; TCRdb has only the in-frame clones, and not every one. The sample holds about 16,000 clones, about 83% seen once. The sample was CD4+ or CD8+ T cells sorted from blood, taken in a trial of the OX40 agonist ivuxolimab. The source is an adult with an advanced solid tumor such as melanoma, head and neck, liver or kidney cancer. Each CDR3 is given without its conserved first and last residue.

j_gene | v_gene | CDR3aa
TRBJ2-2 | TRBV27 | ASRSWEGRGAV
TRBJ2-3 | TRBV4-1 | ASSQYTSGGTTDTQY
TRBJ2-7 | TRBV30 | AWAGVDYEQY
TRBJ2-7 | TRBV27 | ASRSDYRMTYEQY
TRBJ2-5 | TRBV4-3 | ASSQVPQETQY
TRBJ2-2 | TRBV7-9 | ASSSTGTGNTGELF
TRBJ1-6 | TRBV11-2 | ASSLNSGSSSYNSPLH
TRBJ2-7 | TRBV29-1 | SGTSGGSYEQY
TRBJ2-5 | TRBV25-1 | ASSEYKGQGSETQY
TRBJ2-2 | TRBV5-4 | ASSEQGTGELF
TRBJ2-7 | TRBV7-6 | ASSQSGGSYEQY
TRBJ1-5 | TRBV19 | ASSSQFDQPQH
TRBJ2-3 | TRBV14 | ASSISGPTDTQY
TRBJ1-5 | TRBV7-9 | ASSSILGTGNDSNQPQH
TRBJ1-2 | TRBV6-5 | ASGLYPGGNYGYT
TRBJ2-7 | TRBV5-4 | ASSLRDPYEQY
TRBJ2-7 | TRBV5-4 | ASSFGQGEY
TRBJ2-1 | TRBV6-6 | ASSQTGGNEQF
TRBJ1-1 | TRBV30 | AWREGQGNTEAF
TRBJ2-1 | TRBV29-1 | SVGAGEQF
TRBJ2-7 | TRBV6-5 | ASSYSWDTPYEQY
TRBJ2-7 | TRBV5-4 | ASSLEAASSYEQY
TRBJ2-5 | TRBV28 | ASSLTSQETQY
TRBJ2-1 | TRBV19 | ASSMVGSSYNEQF
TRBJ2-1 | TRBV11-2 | ASSFGGGADYNEQF
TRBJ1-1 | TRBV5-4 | ASSPGQGGYSTEAF
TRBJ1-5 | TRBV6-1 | ASSLGQYSNQPQH
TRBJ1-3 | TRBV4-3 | ASSQDGDSGNTIY
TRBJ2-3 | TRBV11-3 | ASSLGGPPQY
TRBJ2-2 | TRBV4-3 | ASSQGLDGWGPGELF
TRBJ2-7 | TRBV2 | ASSDLGGAEPYEQY
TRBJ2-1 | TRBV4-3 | ASSQDYPDSYNEQF
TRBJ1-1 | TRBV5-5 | ASSGLTANTEAF
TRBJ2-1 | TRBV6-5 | ASSYGGNNEQF
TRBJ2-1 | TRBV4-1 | ASSQASGTAYNEQF
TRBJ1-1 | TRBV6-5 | ASSYTEGRPEAF
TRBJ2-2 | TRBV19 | ASSIGGTGELF
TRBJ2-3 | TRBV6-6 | ASSYAADTQY
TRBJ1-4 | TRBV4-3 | ASSQDVQGRGLF
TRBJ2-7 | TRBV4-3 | ASSPNVAGGSHEQY
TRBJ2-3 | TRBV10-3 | AISEPGTSGRGTVSTDTQY
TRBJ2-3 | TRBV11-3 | ASSLEGRGRTDTQY
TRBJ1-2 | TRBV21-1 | ASSPAGTSGGYT
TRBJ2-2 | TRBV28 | ASIEVAGTGELF
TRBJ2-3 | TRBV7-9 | ASSLGQGLTSTDTQY
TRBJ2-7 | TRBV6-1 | ASSEGGSYEQY
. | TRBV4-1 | ASSPQGAPYEQY
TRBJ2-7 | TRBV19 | ASSIVFGETYEQY
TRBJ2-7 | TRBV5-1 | ASSLAQGLLYEQY
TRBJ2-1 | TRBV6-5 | ASSYLGQGRYNEQF
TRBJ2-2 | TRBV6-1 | ASSDPVTGELF
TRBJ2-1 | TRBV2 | ASIGAGGNEQF
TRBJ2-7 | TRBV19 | ASSIDHASGTYEQY
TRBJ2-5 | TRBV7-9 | ASSSVEETQY
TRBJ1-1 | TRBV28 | ASRDRVTEAF
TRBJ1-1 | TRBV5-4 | ASSPGEDTEAF
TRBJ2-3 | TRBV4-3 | ASSQEPSADGTDTQY
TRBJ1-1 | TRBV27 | ASSSDGWTEAF
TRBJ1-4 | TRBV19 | ASSIDPVLEGAIAEKLF
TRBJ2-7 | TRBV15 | ATSDQDRAPNYEQY